A selection of T cell receptor beta chains follows, all from one sample in a study of blood T cell repertoires in COVID-19. Only in-frame clones appear in the TCRdb table, and some are missing; sequencing was by immunoSEQ multiplex PCR. The data hold roughly 330,000 clones, with approximately 87% observed a single time. Sequencing input: PBMCs or T cells enriched from blood (not recorded which). The receptors come from a woman in her 30s who had recovered from COVID-19. CDR3s include the opening cysteine and the closing phenylalanine or tryptophan. The order of the fields is clone size, V gene, J gene, D gene, CDR3 DNA, CDR3 protein. The D gene is left open where the match is weak. The size field is filled for only some rows; it gives once, few, many or a size class.

>once|TRBV5-1|TRBJ2-7|TRBD1
TGCGCCAGCAGTACAACCGGGACAGGGAACTACGAGCAGTACTTC
CASSTTGTGNYEQYF
>NA|TRBV7-2|TRBJ2-5|TRBD2
TGTGCCAGCAGCTGGATAGCGGGGGAAGAGACCCAGTACTTC
CASSWIAGEETQYF
>NA|TRBV6-1|TRBJ2-3|TRBD1
TGTGCCAGCAGTGACTACGGGACAGTTAGCACAGATACGCAGTATTTT
CASSDYGTVSTDTQYF
>NA|TRBV15|TRBJ2-7|NA
TGTGCCACCAGCAAGCGGGTAGGGACCACCTACGAGCAGTACTTC
CATSKRVGTTYEQYF
>NA|TRBV7-9|TRBJ2-1|NA
TGTGCCAGCAGCCCCCGGGACTGGTACAATGAGCAGTTCTTC
CASSPRDWYNEQFF
>NA|TRBV2|TRBJ2-2|TRBD1
TGTGCCAGCAGGGTTGGGACAGGGTGGACCGGGGAGCTGTTTTTT
CASRVGTGWTGELFF
>NA|TRBV30|TRBJ1-6|TRBD1
TGTGCCTGGGCCTCTGGTAGGGGGCTATATAATTCACCCCTCCACTTT
CAWASGRGLYNSPLHF
>NA|TRBV11-2|TRBJ1-1|NA
TGTGCCAGCAGCTTCTTCCGCACTGAAGCTTTCTTT
CASSFFRTEAFF
>NA|TRBV5-1|TRBJ1-1|NA
TGCGCCAGCAGCTTGGGTGAGGTACCCTCTGAAGCTTTCTTT
CASSLGEVPSEAFF
>once|TRBV27|TRBJ2-5|NA
TGTGCCAGCAGTTTATCAAGCTTCTCAGAGACCCAGTACTTC
CASSLSSFSETQYF
>few|TRBV6-5|TRBJ2-1|NA
TGTGCCAGCAGTTACTCGAAGGGGCGTTCAGGGGACGAGCAGTTCTTC
CASSYSKGRSGDEQFF
>NA|TRBV5-4|TRBJ2-2|NA
TGTGCCAGCAGCCCTCTACAGACCACCGGGGAGCTGTTTTTT
CASSPLQTTGELFF
>few|TRBV7-3|TRBJ2-5|TRBD1
TGTGCCAGCAGCCCGACAGGGCTTCAAGAGACCCAGTACTTC
CASSPTGLQETQYF
>NA|TRBV9|TRBJ2-1|NA
TGTGCCAGCAGCCCAGCGCTGAGCTCCTACAATGAGCAGTTCTTC
CASSPALSSYNEQFF